These 18 T cell receptor beta chains were all obtained from the same sample, sequenced in a study of T cell clonality in common variable immunodeficiency. TCRdb's copy holds only in-frame clones and misses some; the assay was immunoSEQ multiplex PCR. The record shows fewer than 75,000 clones for this sample, with no singletons present. Material for sequencing was peripheral blood mononuclear cells. The receptors derive from a person aged 18-70 years in good health.

This clone was observed at least ten times. The sequenced fragment ends 3 residues before the CDR3 boundary, so the rest is inferred from the germline J gene. J is TRBJ1-1 and V is TRBV7-9, with 8 bases fitting TRBD1. Germline trimming cut 5 bases from V and 5 bases from J; bases unmatched to any gene: 10. Germline V gene lookup returns CDR1 SEHNR and CDR2 FQNEAQ (reference sequence). This CDR3 has 15 residues. CDR3 residues: CASSLQGGSRTEAFF. Partial CDR3 DNA: TGTGCCAGCAGCCTACAGGGGGGGTCAAGGACTGAA.

This clone has at least ten counts. The read stops 3 residues short of the end of the CDR3; the missing end is completed from the germline J gene. V gene TRBV7-6 combines with J gene TRBJ2-1, with 7 bases matching TRBD2. Per germline, CDR1 SGHVS and CDR2 FNYEAQ. With V trimmed by 2 bases and J by 9 bases, 16 bases remained unmatched. The CDR3 has 17 residues. The CDR3 loop reads CASSLTSRAGVFSEQFF. Incomplete CDR3 DNA: TGTGCCAGCAGCTTAACATCCCGGGCGGGAGTATTTAGTGAG.

This clone came up many times. The CDR3 extends 3 residues past the end of the read, so its final part is completed from the germline J gene. The V call is TRBV6-2 or TRBV6-3, the J call TRBJ1-5; 8 bases fit TRBD1. Germline lookup yields CDR1 MNHEY and CDR2 SVGEGT. The CDR3 loop spans 14 amino acids. The ends lost 4 bases at V and 8 bases at J; junction bases unmatched: 7. CDR3 bases read: TGTGCCAGCAGTTCGTTGGACAGGGTAGAGCCC. Its protein product is CASSSLDRVEP. The whole CDR3 protein is CASSSLDRVEPQHF.

In its sample, this clone was seen many times. The DNA ends 3 residues before the CDR3 does, and the rest of the CDR3 is filled in from the germline J gene. V gene TRBV5-1 combines with J gene TRBJ2-1; D remains ambiguous. Deletions cut 1 base from V and 9 bases from J, with 11 bases between. In germline, CDR1 is SGHRS, CDR2 YFSETQ. The CDR3 runs 13 residues. The CDR3 loop is CASSLLTGSEQFF. The part of the CDR3 DNA that was read is TGCGCCAGCAGCTTGCTTACGGGTTCTGAG.

Concerning this clone itself: The read gets to within 3 residues of the CDR3 end, and the germline J gene fills in the rest. This chain connects TRBV18 to TRBJ1-1; D is ambiguous. CDR1 is KGHSH and CDR2 is LQKENI in the germline V gene. The CDR3 is 12 residues long. CDR3 DNA (partial): TGTGCCAGCTCACCCCGTCTCGGGGAA. The encoded protein is CASSPRLGE. The full CDR3 protein is CASSPRLGEAFF.

This clone was detected ten times or more. The sequence runs out 3 residues before the end of the CDR3; the remainder is reconstructed from the germline J gene. The chain carries TRBV20-1 and TRBJ2-2; TRBD2 matches 7 bases. Germline trimming cut 6 bases from V and 4 bases from J; bases unmatched to any gene: 8. CDR1 and CDR2 (germline): DFQATT, SNEGSKA (reference sequence). The CDR3 has 14 residues. CDR3 bases read: TGCAGTGCGTCTTCGGGGGGAGGCACCGGGGAG. It specifies CSASSGGGTGE. The entire CDR3 sequence reads CSASSGGGTGELFF.

The table lists this clone with many counts. The read halts 3 residues ahead of the CDR3 end, with the missing end drawn from the germline J gene. This rearrangement joins TRBV19 to TRBJ1-4, with TRBD1 matching over 8 bases. In germline, CDR1 is LNHDA, CDR2 SQIVND (reference sequence). The trim removed 3 bases at V and 5 bases at J, leaving 2 bases unmatched. The CDR3 sequence is 14 residues long. Partial CDR3 DNA: TGTGCCAGTAGTATCGACAGGGGAAATGAAAAA. It encodes CASSIDRGNEK. The entire CDR3 protein reads CASSIDRGNEKLFF.

This clone came up many times. The CDR3 extends 3 residues past the end of the read, so its final part is completed from the germline J gene. The V gene is TRBV5-1, the J gene TRBJ2-6, with 8 bases that match TRBD1. V dropped 5 bases and J dropped 1; count of bases not matched to a gene: 5. In germline, CDR1 is SGHRS, CDR2 YFSETQ. The CDR3 is made up of 16 amino acids. Partial CDR3 DNA: TGCGCCAGCAGTACCAGGGGGCTGTCTGGGGCCAACGTC. Encoded protein: CASSTRGLSGANV. The full CDR3 sequence reads CASSTRGLSGANVLTF.

The sample holds many counts of this clone. Read sequence stops 3 residues before the CDR3 end, and the germline J gene provides the missing end. V and J are TRBV18 and TRBJ2-7; 9 bases are a match to TRBD1. In germline, CDR1 is KGHSH, CDR2 LQKENI. The CDR3 covers 15 residues. After removal of 6 bases from V and 0 bases from J, the junction contained 6 bases not matched to a gene. The CDR3 protein is CASSPGTGNSYEQYF. The part of the CDR3 DNA that was read is TGTGCCAGCTCTCCTGGGACAGGGAACTCCTACGAG.

This clone was detected ten times or more. Coverage ceases 3 residues before the CDR3 finishes, and the germline J gene fills in the end. The V and J genes are TRBV20-1 and TRBJ2-4; no reliable D call. The CDR3 consists of 13 residues. CDR1 DFQATT and CDR2 SNEGSKA come from the germline V gene (reference sequence). Trimming cost V 6 bases and J 2 bases, with 11 bases left between them. The sequenced CDR3 bases are TGCAGTGCAGACCTAGTGACCAAAAACATT. The encoded protein is CSADLVTKNI. In full, the CDR3 is CSADLVTKNIQYF.

This clone was picked up many times. The sequence runs out 3 residues before the end of the CDR3; the remainder is reconstructed from the germline J gene. This chain uses TRBV6-2 or TRBV6-3 with TRBJ1-2; TRBD1 is a possible D gene (5 bases). The CDR3 sequence is 13 residues long. Germline V gene data show CDR1 as MNHEY and CDR2 as SVGEGT. V lost 3 bases and J 7 bases, leaving 12 bases between the germline ends. The CDR3 reads CASSYEGRAGYTF. The CDR3 bases that were read are TGTGCCAGCAGTTATGAGGGCAGGGCTGGC.

Many counts were recorded for this clone. Coverage ceases 3 residues before the CDR3 finishes, and the germline J gene fills in the end. The genes are TRBV7-9 and TRBJ1-5, with TRBD1 matching 8 bases. Looked up from germline, CDR1 is SEHNR and CDR2 is FQNEAQ (reference sequence). V gave up 5 bases and J gave up 8 bases; unmatched junction bases: 11. The length of the CDR3 is 15 residues. CDR3 residues: CASSPGQAKEEPQHF. CDR3 DNA (partial): TGTGCCAGCAGCCCGGGACAGGCCAAAGAGGAGCCC.

This clone was picked up many times. The read halts 3 residues ahead of the CDR3 end, with the missing end drawn from the germline J gene. The chain recombines TRBV6-2 or TRBV6-3 with TRBJ1-3; TRBD1 is a possible D gene (5 bases). The V end was cut by 2 bases, the J end by 0 bases, with 5 bases between. The CDR3 loop spans 14 amino acids. The germline V gene encodes CDR1 MNHEY and CDR2 SVGEGT. The CDR3 spells CASSYDSSGNTIYF. Incomplete CDR3 DNA: TGTGCCAGCAGTTACGACAGCTCTGGAAACACC.

As for this clone: The read terminates 3 residues ahead of where the CDR3 ends, so the germline J gene completes it. This sequence joins TRBV20-1 and TRBJ2-7; D perhaps matches TRBD2 (7 bases). Germline V gene sequence: CDR1 DFQATT, CDR2 SNEGSKA (reference sequence). Deletions cut 6 bases from V and 2 bases from J, with 20 bases between. This CDR3 spans 15 amino acids. The CDR3 is CSAPRGGGGTYEQYF. The sequenced CDR3 bases are TGCAGTGCCCCTAGGGGCGGGGGCGGAACCTACGAG.

This clone was seen at least ten times. The sequence runs out 3 residues before the end of the CDR3; the remainder is reconstructed from the germline J gene. V gene TRBV2 combines with J gene TRBJ1-2; maybe TRBD1 (5 bases). From germline, CDR1 is SNHLY and CDR2 FYNNEI. The length of the CDR3 is 14 residues. Trimming stripped 2 bases from V and 6 bases from J, with 13 bases between. The CDR3 loop reads CASSESAGLDGYTF. The CDR3 DNA, read in part, is TGTGCCAGCAGTGAATCCGCAGGGTTAGATGGC.

This clone came up many times. The read is 3 residues too short to cover the CDR3 end, so that end is filled in from the germline J gene. The rearrangement joins TRBV6-1 to TRBJ1-2; 7 bases line up with TRBD1. The CDR3 has 16 residues. Germline V gene data show CDR1 as MNHNS and CDR2 as SASEGT. Losses at the gene ends were 3 bases for V and 4 bases for J; bases not matched to a gene: 11. CDR3: CASSEGWGRGPYGYTF. The DNA read from the CDR3 is TGTGCCAGCAGTGAGGGGTGGGGGAGGGGGCCCTATGGC.

Worth noting for this clone: The observed sequence ends 3 residues before the CDR3 terminus, with the missing tail filled in from the germline J gene. This chain links TRBV11-2 with TRBJ2-2; a weak D match, TRBD2 (7 bases). The CDR3 runs to 15 residues. Looked up from germline, CDR1 is SGHAT and CDR2 is FQNNGV. The CDR3 region is CASSLGGGQNSPLFF. The CDR3 bases that were read are TGTGCCAGCAGCTTAGGGGGGGGCCAAAATTCACCG.

This clone showed up many times. The CDR3 is cut off 3 residues early in the read; its end comes from the germline J gene. The V gene is TRBV7-3, the J gene TRBJ2-1; 13 nucleotides line up with TRBD2. CDR3 length equals 17 residues. Germline CDR1 and CDR2: SGHTA and FQGTGA. V was pared by 1 base and J by 5 bases, with 5 bases of the junction left unmatched. The CDR3 is CASSLNPGLAGDNEQFF. The sequenced CDR3 bases are TGTGCCAGCAGCTTAAACCCTGGACTAGCGGGAGACAATGAG.